Listed below are T cell receptor beta chains from one sample, sequenced in a study of blood T cell repertoires in COVID-19. Only in-frame clones appear in the TCRdb table, and some are missing; sequencing was by immunoSEQ multiplex PCR. The sample lists almost 200,000 clones; roughly nine tenths were seen once. Source material: peripheral blood. The receptors shown here come from a woman between 65 and 79 years old with acute or convalescent COVID-19. The CDR3 runs from the conserved cysteine through the conserved F or W. Fields, in order: clone size, D gene, V gene, J gene, CDR3 protein, CDR3 DNA. A D gene is named only where the DNA matches it firmly. Size tells how often a clone was seen (once, few, many) or the class of an expanded clone, and some rows leave it out.

clone size: .
D gene: .
V gene: TRBV5-4
J gene: TRBJ2-7
CDR3 protein: CASSLLMNRDDEQYF
CDR3 DNA: TGTGCCAGCAGCTTACTAATGAACAGGGACGACGAGCAGTACTTC

clone size: .
D gene: TRBD2
V gene: TRBV27
J gene: TRBJ2-5
CDR3 protein: CASRTGGTSGSGETQYF
CDR3 DNA: TGTGCCAGCAGAACTGGGGGGACTAGCGGGTCAGGAGAGACCCAGTACTTC

clone size: .
D gene: TRBD1
V gene: TRBV10-1
J gene: TRBJ2-5
CDR3 protein: CASSRTGEPQYF
CDR3 DNA: TGCGCCAGCAGTCGGACAGGCGAGCCCCAGTACTTC

clone size: once
D gene: TRBD1
V gene: TRBV6-5
J gene: TRBJ2-1
CDR3 protein: CASSYSMTGGEEQFF
CDR3 DNA: TGTGCCAGCAGTTACTCGATGACAGGGGGCGAAGAGCAGTTCTTC

clone size: .
D gene: .
V gene: TRBV5-1
J gene: TRBJ2-3
CDR3 protein: CASSLDSTDTQYF
CDR3 DNA: TGCGCCAGCAGCCTGGACAGTACAGATACGCAGTATTTT

clone size: once
D gene: TRBD1
V gene: TRBV7-2
J gene: TRBJ2-1
CDR3 protein: CATRDRGQISSYNEQFF
CDR3 DNA: TGTGCCACTCGGGACAGGGGGCAGATTAGCTCCTACAATGAGCAGTTCTTC

clone size: .
D gene: TRBD1
V gene: TRBV29-1
J gene: TRBJ2-7
CDR3 protein: CSVMTGNPYEQYF
CDR3 DNA: TGCAGCGTTATGACAGGGAACCCCTACGAGCAGTACTTC

clone size: once
D gene: .
V gene: TRBV7-9
J gene: TRBJ1-1
CDR3 protein: CASSPSGAEAFF
CDR3 DNA: TGTGCCAGCAGCCCTTCGGGGGCTGAAGCTTTCTTT

clone size: .
D gene: .
V gene: TRBV12-5
J gene: TRBJ2-5
CDR3 protein: CASGLRGQETQYF
CDR3 DNA: TGTGCTAGTGGTTTGCGGGGGCAAGAGACCCAGTACTTC

clone size: .
D gene: TRBD2
V gene: TRBV28
J gene: TRBJ2-7
CDR3 protein: CAVLPSGRMAKEQYF
CDR3 DNA: TGTGCCGTCCTTCCTAGCGGGAGGATGGCGAAGGAGCAGTACTTC

clone size: .
D gene: TRBD1
V gene: TRBV27
J gene: TRBJ2-7
CDR3 protein: CASSLYGTAYEQYF
CDR3 DNA: TGTGCCAGCAGTCTGTACGGGACAGCGTACGAGCAGTACTTC